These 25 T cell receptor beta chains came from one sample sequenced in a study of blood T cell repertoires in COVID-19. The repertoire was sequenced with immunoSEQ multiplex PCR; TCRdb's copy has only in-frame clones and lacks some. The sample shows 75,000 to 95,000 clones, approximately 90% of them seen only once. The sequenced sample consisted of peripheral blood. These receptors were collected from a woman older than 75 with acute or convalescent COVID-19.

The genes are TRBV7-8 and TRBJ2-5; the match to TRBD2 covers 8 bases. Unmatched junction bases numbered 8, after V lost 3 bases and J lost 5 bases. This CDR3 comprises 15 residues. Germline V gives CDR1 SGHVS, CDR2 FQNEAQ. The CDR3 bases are TGTGCCAGCAGCTTTCGGACTAGCCGGACCGAGACCCAGTACTTC. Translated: CASSFRTSRTETQYF.

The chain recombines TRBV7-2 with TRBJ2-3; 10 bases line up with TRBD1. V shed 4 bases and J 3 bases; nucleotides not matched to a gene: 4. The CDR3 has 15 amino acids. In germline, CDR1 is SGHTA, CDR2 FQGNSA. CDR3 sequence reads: CASSSTGGVTDTQYF. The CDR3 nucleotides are TGTGCCAGCAGCTCGACAGGGGGCGTGACAGATACGCAGTATTTT. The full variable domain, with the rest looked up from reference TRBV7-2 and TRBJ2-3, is GAGVSQSPSNKVTEKGKDVELRCDPISGHTALYWYRQSLGQGLEFLIYFQGNSAPDKSGLPSDRFSAERTGGSVSTLTIQRTQQEDSAVYLCASSSTGGVTDTQYFGPGTRLTVL.

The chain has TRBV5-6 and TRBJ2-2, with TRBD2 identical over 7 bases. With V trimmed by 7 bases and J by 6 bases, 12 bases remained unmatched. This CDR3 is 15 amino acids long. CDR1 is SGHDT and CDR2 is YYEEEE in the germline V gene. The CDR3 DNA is TGTGCCAGCTACCGACAGCGGGACTCCCCCGGGGAGCTGTTTTTT. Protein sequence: CASYRQRDSPGELFF.

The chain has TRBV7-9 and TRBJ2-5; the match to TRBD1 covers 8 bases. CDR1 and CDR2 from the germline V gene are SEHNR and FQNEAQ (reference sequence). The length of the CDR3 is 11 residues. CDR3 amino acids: CAVTGEETQYF. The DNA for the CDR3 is TGTGCAGTGACAGGGGAAGAGACCCAGTACTTC.

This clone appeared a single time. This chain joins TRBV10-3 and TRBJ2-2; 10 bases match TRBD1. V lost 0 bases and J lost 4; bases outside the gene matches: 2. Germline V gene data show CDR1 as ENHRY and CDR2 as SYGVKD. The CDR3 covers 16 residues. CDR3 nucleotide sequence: TGTGCCATCAGTGAGTCGACAGGGGGCGTCACCGGGGAGCTGTTTTTT. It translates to CAISESTGGVTGELFF.

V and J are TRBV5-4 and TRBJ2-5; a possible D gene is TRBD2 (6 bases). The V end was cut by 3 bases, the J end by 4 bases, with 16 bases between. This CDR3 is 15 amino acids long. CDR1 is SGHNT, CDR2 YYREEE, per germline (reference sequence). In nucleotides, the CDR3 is TGTGCCAGCAGCTCCTCCGGACTACTGCCAGAGACCCAGTACTTC. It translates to CASSSSGLLPETQYF.

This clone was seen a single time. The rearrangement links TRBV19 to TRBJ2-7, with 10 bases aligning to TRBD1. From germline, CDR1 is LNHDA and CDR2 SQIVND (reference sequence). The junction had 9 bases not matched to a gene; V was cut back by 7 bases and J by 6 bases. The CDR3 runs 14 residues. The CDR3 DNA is TGTGCCAGTAAACGGACAGGGGGTGAACTCGAGCAGTACTTC. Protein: CASKRTGGELEQYF.

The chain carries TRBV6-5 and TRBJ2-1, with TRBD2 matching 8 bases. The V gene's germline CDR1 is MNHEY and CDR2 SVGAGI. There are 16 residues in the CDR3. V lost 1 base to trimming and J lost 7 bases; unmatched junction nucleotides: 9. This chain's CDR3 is CASSYLGTGLGNEQFF. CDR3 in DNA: TGTGCCAGCAGTTACTTGGGGACGGGACTAGGTAATGAGCAGTTCTTC.

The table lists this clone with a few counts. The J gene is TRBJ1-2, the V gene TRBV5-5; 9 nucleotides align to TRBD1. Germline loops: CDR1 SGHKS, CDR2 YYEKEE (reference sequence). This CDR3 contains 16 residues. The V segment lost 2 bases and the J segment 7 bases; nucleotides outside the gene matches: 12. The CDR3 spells CASSFLLTGGYSGYTF. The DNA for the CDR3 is TGTGCCAGCAGCTTCCTGCTGACAGGGGGTTATAGTGGCTACACCTTC. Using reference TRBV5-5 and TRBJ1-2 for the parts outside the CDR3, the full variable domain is DAGVTQSPTHLIKTRGQQVTLRCSPISGHKSVSWYQQVLGQGPQFIFQYYEKEERGRGNFPDRFSARQFPNYSSELNVNALLLGDSALYLCASSFLLTGGYSGYTFGSGTRLTVV.

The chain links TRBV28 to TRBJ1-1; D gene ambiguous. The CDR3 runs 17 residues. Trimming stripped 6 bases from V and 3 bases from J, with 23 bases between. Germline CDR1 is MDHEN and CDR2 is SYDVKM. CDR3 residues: CASRGSLFRAYDTEAFF. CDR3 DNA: TGTGCCAGCAGGGGGAGTTTGTTTCGGGCGTACGACACTGAAGCTTTCTTT.

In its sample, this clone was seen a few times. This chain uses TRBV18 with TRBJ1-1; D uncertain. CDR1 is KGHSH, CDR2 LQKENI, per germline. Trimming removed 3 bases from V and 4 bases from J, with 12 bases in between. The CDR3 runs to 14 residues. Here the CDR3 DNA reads TGTGCCAGCTCACCGCTAAGGGAGGGCACTGAAGCTTTCTTT. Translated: CASSPLREGTEAFF.

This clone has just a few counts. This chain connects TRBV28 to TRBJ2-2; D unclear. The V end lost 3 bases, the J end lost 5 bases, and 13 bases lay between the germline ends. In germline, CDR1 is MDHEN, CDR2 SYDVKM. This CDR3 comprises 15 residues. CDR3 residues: CASSLLLVGTGELFF. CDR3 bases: TGTGCCAGCAGTTTGTTATTAGTCGGTACCGGGGAGCTGTTTTTT.

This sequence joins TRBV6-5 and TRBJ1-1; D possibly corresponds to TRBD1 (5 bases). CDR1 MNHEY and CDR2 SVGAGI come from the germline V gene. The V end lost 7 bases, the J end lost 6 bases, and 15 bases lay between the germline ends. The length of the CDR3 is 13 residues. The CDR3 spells CASTVRQGAEAFF. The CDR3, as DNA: TGTGCCAGCACCGTACGGCAGGGCGCTGAAGCTTTCTTT.

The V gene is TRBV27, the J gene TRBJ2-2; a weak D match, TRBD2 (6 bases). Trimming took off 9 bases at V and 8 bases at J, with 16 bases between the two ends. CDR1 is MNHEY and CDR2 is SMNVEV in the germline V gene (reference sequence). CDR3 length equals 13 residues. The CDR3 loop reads CASTPPAGGELFF. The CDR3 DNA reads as TGTGCCAGTACACCACCTGCGGGGGGGGAGCTGTTTTTT.

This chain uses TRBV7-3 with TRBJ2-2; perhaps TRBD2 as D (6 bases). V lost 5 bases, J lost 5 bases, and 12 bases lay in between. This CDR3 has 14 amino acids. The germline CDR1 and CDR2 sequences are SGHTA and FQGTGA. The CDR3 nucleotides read TGTGCCAGCAGCCCGGGACTTATAACCGGGGAGCTGTTTTTT. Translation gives CASSPGLITGELFF.

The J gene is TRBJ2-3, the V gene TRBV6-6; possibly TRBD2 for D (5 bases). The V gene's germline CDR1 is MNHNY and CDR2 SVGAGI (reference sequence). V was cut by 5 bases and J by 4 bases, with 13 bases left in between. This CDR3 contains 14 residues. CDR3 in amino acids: CASSLADTADTQYF. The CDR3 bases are TGTGCCAGCAGTCTAGCAGATACCGCAGATACGCAGTATTTT.

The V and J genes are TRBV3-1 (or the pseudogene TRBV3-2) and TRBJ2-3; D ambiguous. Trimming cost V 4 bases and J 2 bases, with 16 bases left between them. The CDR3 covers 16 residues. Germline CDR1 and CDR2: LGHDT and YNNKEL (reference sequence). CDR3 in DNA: TGTGCCAGCAGCCCCATTGGTGTCAGATTCACAGATACGCAGTATTTT. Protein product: CASSPIGVRFTDTQYF.

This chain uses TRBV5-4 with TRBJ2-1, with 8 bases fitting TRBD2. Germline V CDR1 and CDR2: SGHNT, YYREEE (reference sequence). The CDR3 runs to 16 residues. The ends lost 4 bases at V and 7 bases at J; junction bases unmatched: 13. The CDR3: CASSPGGLVAFNEQFF. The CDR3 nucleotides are TGTGCCAGCAGCCCTGGGGGACTAGTGGCTTTTAATGAGCAGTTCTTC. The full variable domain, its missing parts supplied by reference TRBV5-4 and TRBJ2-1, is ETGVTQSPTHLIKTRGQQVTLRCSSQSGHNTVSWYQQALGQGPQFIFQYYREEENGRGNFPPRFSGLQFPNYSSELNVNALELDDSALYLCASSPGGLVAFNEQFFGPGTRLTVL.

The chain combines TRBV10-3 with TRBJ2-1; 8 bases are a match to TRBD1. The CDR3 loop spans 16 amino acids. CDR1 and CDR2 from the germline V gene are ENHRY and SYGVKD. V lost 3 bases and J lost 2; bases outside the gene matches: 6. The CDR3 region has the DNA TGTGCCATCAGTGAACCGGGACAGGTGGCCTACAATGAGCAGTTCTTC. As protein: CAISEPGQVAYNEQFF.

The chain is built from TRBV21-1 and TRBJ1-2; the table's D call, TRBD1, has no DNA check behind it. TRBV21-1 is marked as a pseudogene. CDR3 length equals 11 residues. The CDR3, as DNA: TGTGCCAGCAGCTCCCAGGGGTGGGGATCCTTC. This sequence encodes CASSSQGWGSF.

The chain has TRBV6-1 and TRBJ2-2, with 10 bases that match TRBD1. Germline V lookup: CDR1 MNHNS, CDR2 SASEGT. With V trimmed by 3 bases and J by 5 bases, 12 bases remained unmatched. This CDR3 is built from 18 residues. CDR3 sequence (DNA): TGTGCCAGCAGTGACCAACCCGTGGGACAGGGGAGAACCGGGGAGCTGTTTTTT. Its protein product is CASSDQPVGQGRTGELFF.

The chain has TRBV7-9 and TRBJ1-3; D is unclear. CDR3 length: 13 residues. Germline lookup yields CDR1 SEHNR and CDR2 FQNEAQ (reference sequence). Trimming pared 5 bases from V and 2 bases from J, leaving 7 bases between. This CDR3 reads CASSPGAGNTIYF. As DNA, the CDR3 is TGTGCCAGCAGCCCGGGAGCTGGAAACACCATATATTTT.

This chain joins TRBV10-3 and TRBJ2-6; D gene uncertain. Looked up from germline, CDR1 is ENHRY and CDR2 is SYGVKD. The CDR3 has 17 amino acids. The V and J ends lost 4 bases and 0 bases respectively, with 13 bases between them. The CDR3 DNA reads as TGTGCCATCAGTGTGGTCGGTGGTGGCTCTGGGGCCAACGTCCTGACTTTC. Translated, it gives CAISVVGGGSGANVLTF.

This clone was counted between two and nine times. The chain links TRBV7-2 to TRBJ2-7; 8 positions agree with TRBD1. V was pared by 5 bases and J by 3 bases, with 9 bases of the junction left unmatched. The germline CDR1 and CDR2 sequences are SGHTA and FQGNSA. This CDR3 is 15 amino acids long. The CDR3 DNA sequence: TGTGCCAGCAGCCTATACCCGGGACAGGACTACGAGCAGTACTTC. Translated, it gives CASSLYPGQDYEQYF.

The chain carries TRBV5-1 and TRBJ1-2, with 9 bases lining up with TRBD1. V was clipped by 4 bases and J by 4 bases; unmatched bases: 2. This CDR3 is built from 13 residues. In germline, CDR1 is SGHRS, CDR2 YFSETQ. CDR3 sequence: CASSRDRAYGYTF. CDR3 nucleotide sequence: TGCGCCAGCAGCCGGGACAGGGCCTATGGCTACACCTTC.